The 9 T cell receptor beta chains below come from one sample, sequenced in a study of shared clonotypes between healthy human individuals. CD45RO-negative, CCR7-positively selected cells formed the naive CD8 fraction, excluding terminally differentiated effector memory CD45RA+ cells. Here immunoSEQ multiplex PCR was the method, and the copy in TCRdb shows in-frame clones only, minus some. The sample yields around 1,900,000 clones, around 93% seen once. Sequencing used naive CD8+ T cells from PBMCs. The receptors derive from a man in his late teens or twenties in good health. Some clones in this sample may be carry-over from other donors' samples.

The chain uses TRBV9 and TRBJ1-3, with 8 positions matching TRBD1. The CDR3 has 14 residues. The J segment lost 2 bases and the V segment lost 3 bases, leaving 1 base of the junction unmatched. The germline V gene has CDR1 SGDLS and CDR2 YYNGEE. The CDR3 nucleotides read TGTGCCAGCAGCGACAGGGGGGCTGGAAACACCATATATTTT. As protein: CASSDRGAGNTIYF.

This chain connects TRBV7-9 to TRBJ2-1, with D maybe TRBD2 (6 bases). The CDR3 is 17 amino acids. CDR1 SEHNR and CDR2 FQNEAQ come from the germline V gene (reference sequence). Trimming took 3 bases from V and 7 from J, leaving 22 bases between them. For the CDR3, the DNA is TGTGCCAGCAGCTTTCCCCTTTGGGGGGAGGAGCAGAATGAGCAGTTCTTC. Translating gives CASSFPLWGEEQNEQFF.

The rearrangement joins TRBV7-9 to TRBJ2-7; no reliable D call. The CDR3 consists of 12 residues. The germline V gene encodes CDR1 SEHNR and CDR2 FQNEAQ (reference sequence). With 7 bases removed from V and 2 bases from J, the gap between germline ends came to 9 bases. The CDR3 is CASISMTYEQYF. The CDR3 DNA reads TGTGCCAGCATTTCTATGACCTACGAGCAGTACTTC.

CDR3 sequence reads: CASSRTSGGEKLFF. The DNA of the CDR3 is TGTGCCAGCAGCCGAACGAGCGGGGGCGAAAAACTGTTTTTT. This sequence joins TRBV7-9 and TRBJ1-4; a possible D gene is TRBD1 (6 bases). The germline V and J ends were trimmed by 5 bases and 8 bases, with 15 bases remaining between them. Germline CDR1 reads SEHNR; CDR2 reads FQNEAQ (reference sequence). The CDR3 is 14 amino acids.

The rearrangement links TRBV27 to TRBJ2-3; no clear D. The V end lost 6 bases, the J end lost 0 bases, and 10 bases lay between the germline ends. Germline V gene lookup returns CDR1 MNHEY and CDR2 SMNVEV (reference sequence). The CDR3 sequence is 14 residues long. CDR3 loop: CASSPIASTDTQYF. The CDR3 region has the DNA TGTGCCAGCAGCCCGATCGCTAGCACAGATACGCAGTATTTT.

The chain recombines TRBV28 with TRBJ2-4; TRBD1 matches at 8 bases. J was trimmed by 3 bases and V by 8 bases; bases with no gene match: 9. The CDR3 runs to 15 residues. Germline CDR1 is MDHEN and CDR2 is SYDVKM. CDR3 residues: CASGVDRVDKNIQYF. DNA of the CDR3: TGTGCCAGCGGGGTGGACAGGGTAGACAAAAACATTCAGTACTTC.

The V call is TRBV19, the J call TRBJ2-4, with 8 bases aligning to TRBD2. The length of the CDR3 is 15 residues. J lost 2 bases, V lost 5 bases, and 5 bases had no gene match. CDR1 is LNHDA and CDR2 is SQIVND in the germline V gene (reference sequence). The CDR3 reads CASSPAGGTKNIQYF. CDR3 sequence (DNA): TGTGCCAGTAGTCCCGCGGGGGGTACCAAAAACATTCAGTACTTC. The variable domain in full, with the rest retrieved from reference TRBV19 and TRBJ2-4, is DGGITQSPKYLFRKEGQNVTLSCEQNLNHDAMYWYRQDPGQGLRLIYYSQIVNDFQKGDIAEGYSVSREKKESFPLTVTSAQKNPTAFYLCASSPAGGTKNIQYFGAGTRLSVL.

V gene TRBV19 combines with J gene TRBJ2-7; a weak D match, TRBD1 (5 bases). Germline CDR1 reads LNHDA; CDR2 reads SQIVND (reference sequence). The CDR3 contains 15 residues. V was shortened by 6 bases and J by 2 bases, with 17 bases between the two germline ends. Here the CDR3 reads CASSPSQDRTYEQYF. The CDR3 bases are TGTGCCAGTAGCCCGAGCCAAGACAGAACCTACGAGCAGTACTTC.

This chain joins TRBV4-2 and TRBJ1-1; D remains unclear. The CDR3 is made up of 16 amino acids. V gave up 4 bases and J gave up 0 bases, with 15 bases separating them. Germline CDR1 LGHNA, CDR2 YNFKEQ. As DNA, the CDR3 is TGTGCCAGCAGCCCCCCTGGAGTCCTACTGAACACTGAAGCTTTCTTT. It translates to CASSPPGVLLNTEAFF.